These 9 T cell receptor beta chains were sequenced from one sample in a study of regulatory T cells in long-lasting Graves disease. The time point: newly diagnosed GD, antithyroid drugs for less than 3 months. There was RNA extracted from PBMCs, and the TCR library was made from it. Building the TCR beta libraries relied on iRepertoire HTBI primers, and CDR3 regions underwent Arm-PCR. From the multiplex PCR reads, TCRdb called clonotypes with MiXCR, one entry per CDR3 protein. This sample has 250,000 to 400,000 distinct CDR3 sequences; about a sixth occur once, and the top ten carry about two fifths. This specimen consisted of peripheral blood mononuclear cells (PBMCs), obtained at new diagnosis, from a patient treated with antithyroid drugs. The source of these receptors is a female donor with Graves disease.

The sample holds many counts of this clonotype. This chain connects TRBV2 to TRBJ2-2; 7 nucleotides agree with TRBD2. The CDR3 has 15 amino acids. Germline CDR1 is SNHLY and CDR2 is FYNNEI. The ends lost 4 bases at V and 2 bases at J; junction bases unmatched: 4. The CDR3 nucleotides read TGTGCCAGCAGTGTGCGGGGGTTAAACACCGGGGAGCTGTTTTTT. Translation gives CASSVRGLNTGELFF.

This clonotype was counted between two and nine times. The chain is built from TRBV19 and TRBJ2-3; 12 positions match TRBD1. Germline V gene data show CDR1 as LNHDA and CDR2 as SQIVND (reference sequence). With 7 bases clipped from V and 1 base from J, the junction kept 9 bases outside the gene matches. This CDR3 region has 17 residues. The chain's CDR3 is CASNSGTGGGGTDTQYF. CDR3 bases: TGTGCCAGTAACAGCGGGACAGGGGGCGGAGGCACAGATACGCAGTATTTT. Full variable domain (remainder filled in from reference TRBV19 and TRBJ2-3): DGGITQSPKYLFRKEGQNVTLSCEQNLNHDAMYWYRQDPGQGLRLIYYSQIVNDFQKGDIAEGYSVSREKKESFPLTVTSAQKNPTAFYLCASNSGTGGGGTDTQYFGPGTRLTVL.

The CDR3 region has the DNA TGTGCCAGCAGTTACTCGTATATGGGTGAGCAGTTCTTC. Its protein product is CASSYSYMGEQFF. V gene TRBV6-5 combines with J gene TRBJ2-1, with D hard to call. This CDR3 has 13 residues. Germline CDR1 is MNHEY and CDR2 is SVGAGI. Trimming stripped 0 bases from V and 9 bases from J, with 9 bases between.

A note on this clonotype: A much larger clone sits a single nucleotide away, making a read error possible. The conserved final phenylalanine or tryptophan is absent from the CDR3, which likely points to a read error. The rearrangement uses TRBV11-3 and TRBJ2-1; 12 bases fit TRBD2. Germline CDR1 SGHNT, CDR2 YENEEA. CDR3 length equals 15 residues. V shed 3 bases, J shed 7 bases, and the junction held 4 bases outside the gene matches. The CDR3 bases are TGTGCCAGCAGCTTGACTAGCGGGAGTTTTAATGAGCAGTTCTCC. Its translation: CASSLTSGSFNEQFS.

This clonotype was recorded at least ten times. The chain has TRBV27 and TRBJ1-2, with D possibly being TRBD1 (6 bases). CDR3 length equals 15 residues. Germline values: CDR1 MNHEY, CDR2 SMNVEV (reference sequence). V was clipped by 3 bases and J by 0 bases, with 11 bases between them. The CDR3 region has the DNA TGTGCCAGCAGTTTGCGACAGGCAGCTAACTATGGCTACACCTTC. Amino acid sequence: CASSLRQAANYGYTF.

This clonotype was seen repeatedly, ten times or more. This chain joins TRBV11-3 and TRBJ1-1, with D possibly matching TRBD1 (6 bases). CDR1 is SGHNT, CDR2 YENEEA, per germline. The V end lost 3 bases, the J end lost 6 bases, and 17 bases lay between the germline ends. CDR3 length: 15 amino acids. CDR3 DNA sequence: TGTGCCAGCAGCTTTAACGGGGGGCTTCGCCCTGAAGCTTTCTTT. Its protein product is CASSFNGGLRPEAFF.

The sample holds many counts of this clonotype. The chain is built from TRBV7-8 and TRBJ2-1, with TRBD2 matching 11 bases. CDR1 and CDR2 from the germline V gene are SGHVS and FQNEAQ. The CDR3 extends over 19 amino acids. The V gene end was trimmed by 5 bases and the J gene end by 7 bases; junction bases not matched to a gene: 19. The CDR3 DNA follows: TGTGCCAGCAGCCTAAACGCTCAATTACTAGCGGGAGTAGGGAATGAGCAGTTCTTC. Its protein product is CASSLNAQLLAGVGNEQFF.

Only a few counts were recorded for this clonotype. A far larger clone differs by one base, so this is likely a read error. The CDR3 region has the DNA TGTGCCAGCAGCTTCGGACCGACAAACAATGAGCAGTACTTC. This encodes CASSFGPTNNEQYF. V is TRBV11-2 and J is TRBJ2-7; D is unclear. In germline, CDR1 is SGHAT, CDR2 FQNNGV. The CDR3 is 14 amino acids. V was shortened by 3 bases and J by 7 bases, with 16 bases between the two germline ends.

This clonotype was observed a few times. The V gene is TRBV6-1, the J gene TRBJ2-2; D may be TRBD2 (6 bases). V was clipped by 8 bases and J by 1 base, with 11 bases between them. The CDR3 is 14 residues long. Germline values: CDR1 MNHNS, CDR2 SASEGT. The DNA for the CDR3 is TGTGCCAGCGAGCCCGGGGGGAACACCGGGGAGCTGTTTTTT. The encoded protein is CASEPGGNTGELFF.